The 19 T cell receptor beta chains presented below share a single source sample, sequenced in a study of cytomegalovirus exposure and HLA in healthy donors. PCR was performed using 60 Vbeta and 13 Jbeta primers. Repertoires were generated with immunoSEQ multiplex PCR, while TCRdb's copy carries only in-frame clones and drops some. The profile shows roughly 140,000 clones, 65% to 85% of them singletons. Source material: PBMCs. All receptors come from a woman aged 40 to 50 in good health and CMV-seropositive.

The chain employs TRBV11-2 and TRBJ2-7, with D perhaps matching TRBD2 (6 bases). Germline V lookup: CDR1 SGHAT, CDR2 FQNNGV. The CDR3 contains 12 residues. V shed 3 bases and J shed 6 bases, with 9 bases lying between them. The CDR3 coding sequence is TGTGCCAGCAGCTTCGTGGGGGGCGAGCAGTACTTC. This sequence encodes CASSFVGGEQYF.

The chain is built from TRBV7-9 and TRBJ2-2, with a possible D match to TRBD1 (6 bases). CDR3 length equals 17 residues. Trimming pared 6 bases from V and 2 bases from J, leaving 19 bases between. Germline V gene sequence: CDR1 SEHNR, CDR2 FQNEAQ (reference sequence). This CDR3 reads CASSSATGQENTGELFF. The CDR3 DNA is TGTGCCAGCAGTTCGGCGACAGGTCAGGAAAACACCGGGGAGCTGTTTTTT.

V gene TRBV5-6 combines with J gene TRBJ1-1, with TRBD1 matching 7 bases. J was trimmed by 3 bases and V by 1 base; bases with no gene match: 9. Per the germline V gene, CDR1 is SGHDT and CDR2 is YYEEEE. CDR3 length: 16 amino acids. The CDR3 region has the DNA TGTGCCAGCAGCTTGTGGCAGGGGGTAAGCTACACTGAAGCTTTCTTT. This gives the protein CASSLWQGVSYTEAFF.

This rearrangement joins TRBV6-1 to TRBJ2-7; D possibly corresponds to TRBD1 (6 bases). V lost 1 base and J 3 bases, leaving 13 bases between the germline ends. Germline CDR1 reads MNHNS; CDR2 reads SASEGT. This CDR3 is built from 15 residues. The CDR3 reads CASSEGHTGLYEQYF. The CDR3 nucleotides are TGTGCCAGCAGTGAAGGTCACACAGGGCTCTACGAGCAGTACTTC.

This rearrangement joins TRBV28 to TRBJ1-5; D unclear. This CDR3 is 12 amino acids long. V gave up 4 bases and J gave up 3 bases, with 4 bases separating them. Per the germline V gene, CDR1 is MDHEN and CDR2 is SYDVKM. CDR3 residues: CASSYTNQPQHF. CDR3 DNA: TGTGCCAGCAGTTACACCAATCAGCCCCAGCATTTT.

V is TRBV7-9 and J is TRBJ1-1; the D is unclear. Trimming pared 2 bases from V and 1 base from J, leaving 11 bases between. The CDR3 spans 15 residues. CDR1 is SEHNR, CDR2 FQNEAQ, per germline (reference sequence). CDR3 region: CASSLLPGENTEAFF. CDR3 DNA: TGTGCCAGCAGCTTATTGCCCGGGGAGAACACTGAAGCTTTCTTT.

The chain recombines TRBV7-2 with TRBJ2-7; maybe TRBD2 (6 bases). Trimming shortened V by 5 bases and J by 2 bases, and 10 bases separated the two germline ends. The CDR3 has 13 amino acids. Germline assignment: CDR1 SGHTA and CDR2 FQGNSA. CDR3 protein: CASSRLDTYEQYF. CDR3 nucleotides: TGTGCCAGCAGCCGACTAGATACCTACGAGCAGTACTTC. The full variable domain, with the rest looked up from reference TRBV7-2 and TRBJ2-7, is GAGVSQSPSNKVTEKGKDVELRCDPISGHTALYWYRQSLGQGLEFLIYFQGNSAPDKSGLPSDRFSAERTGGSVSTLTIQRTQQEDSAVYLCASSRLDTYEQYFGPGTRLTVT.

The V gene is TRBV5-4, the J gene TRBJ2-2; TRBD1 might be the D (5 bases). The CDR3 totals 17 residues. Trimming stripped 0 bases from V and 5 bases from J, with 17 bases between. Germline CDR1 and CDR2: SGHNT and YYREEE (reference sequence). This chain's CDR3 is CASSLGVGHLRTGELFF. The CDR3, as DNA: TGTGCCAGCAGCTTGGGTGTCGGACACCTACGGACCGGGGAGCTGTTTTTT.

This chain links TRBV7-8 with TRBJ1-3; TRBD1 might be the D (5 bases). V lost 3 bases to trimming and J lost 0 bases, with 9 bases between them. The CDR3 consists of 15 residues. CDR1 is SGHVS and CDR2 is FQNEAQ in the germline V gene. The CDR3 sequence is CASSFGGNSGNTIYF. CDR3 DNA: TGTGCCAGCAGCTTCGGGGGAAACTCTGGAAACACCATATATTTT.

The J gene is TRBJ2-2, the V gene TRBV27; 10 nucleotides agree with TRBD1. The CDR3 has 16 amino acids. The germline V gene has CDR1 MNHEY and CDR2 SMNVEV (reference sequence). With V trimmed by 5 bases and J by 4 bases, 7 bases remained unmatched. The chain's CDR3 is CASSTSGTGVTGELFF. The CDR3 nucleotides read TGTGCCAGCAGTACCTCCGGGACAGGGGTCACCGGGGAGCTGTTTTTT.

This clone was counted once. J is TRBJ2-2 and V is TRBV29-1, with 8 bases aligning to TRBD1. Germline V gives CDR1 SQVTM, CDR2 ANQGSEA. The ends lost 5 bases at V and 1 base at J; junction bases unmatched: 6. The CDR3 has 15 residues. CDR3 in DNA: TGCAGCGTTCGAACCGGGACAGGGAACACCGGGGAGCTGTTTTTT. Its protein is CSVRTGTGNTGELFF.

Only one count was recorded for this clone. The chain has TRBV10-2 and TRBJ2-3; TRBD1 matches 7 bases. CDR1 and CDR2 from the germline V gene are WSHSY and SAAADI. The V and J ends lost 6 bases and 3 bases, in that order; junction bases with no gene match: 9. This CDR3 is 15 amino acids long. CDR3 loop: CASSRRQGRTDTQYF. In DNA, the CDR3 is TGCGCCAGCAGCCGTAGACAGGGTAGGACAGATACGCAGTATTTT.

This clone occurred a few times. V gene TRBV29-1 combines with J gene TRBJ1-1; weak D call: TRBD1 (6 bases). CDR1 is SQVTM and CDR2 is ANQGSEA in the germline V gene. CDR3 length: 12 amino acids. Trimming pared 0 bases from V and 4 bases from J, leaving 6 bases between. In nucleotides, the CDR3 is TGCAGCGTTGAAGAACAGGGCACTGAAGCTTTCTTT. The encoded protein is CSVEEQGTEAFF.

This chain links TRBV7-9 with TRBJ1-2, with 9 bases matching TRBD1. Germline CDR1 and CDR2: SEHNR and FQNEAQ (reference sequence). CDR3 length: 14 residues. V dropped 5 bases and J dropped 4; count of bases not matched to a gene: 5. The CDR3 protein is CASSLDRGAYGYTF. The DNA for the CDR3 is TGTGCCAGCAGCCTCGACAGGGGGGCCTATGGCTACACCTTC.

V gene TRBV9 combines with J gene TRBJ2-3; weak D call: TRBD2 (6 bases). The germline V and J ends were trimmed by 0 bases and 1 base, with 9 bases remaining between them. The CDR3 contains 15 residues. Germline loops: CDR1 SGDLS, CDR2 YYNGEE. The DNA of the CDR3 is TGTGCCAGCAGCGTAGGTGGAGGGGGCACAGATACGCAGTATTTT. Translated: CASSVGGGGTDTQYF.

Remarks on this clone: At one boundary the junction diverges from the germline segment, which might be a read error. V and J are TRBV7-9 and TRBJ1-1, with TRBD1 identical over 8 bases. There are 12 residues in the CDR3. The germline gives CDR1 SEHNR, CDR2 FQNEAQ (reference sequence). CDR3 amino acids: CASSYPRRDRPF. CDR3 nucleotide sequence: TGTGCCAGCAGCTACCCACGCCGGGACAGGCCCTTT.

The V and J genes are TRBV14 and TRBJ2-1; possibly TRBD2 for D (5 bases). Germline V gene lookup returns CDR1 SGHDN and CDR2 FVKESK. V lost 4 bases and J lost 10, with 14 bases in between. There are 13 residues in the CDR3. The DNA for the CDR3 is TGTGCCAGCAGCCTCACCAACTCGGGGGAGCAGTTCTTC. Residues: CASSLTNSGEQFF.

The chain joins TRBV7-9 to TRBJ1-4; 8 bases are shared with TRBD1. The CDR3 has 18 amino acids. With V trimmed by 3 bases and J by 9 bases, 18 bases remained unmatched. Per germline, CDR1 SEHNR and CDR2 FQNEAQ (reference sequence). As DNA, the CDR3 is TGTGCCAGCAGCTTTTATAAGGCTCATGAACCAGGGGGCAAAAAACTGTTTTTT. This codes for CASSFYKAHEPGGKKLFF. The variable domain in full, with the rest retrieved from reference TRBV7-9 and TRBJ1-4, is DTGVSQNPRHKITKRGQNVTFRCDPISEHNRLYWYRQTLGQGPEFLTYFQNEAQLEKSRLLSDRFSAERPKGSFSTLEIQRTEQGDSAMYLCASSFYKAHEPGGKKLFFGSGTQLSVL.

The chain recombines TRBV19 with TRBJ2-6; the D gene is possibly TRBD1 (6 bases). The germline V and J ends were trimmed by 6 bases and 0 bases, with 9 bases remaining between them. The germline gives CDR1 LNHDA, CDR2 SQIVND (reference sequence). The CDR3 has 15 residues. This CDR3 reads CASSRTASGANVLTF. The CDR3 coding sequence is TGTGCCAGTAGCCGGACAGCCTCTGGGGCCAACGTCCTGACTTTC.